The TCR beta chain under discussion was sequenced for a study of shared clonotypes between healthy human individuals (dated by TCRdb to 2018 to 2021). In terms of the full investigation: The cohort comprised a couple of women and a few men aged 18 to 49 years. To estimate repertoire size and how much clonotypes are shared between individuals, the study performed deep sequencing of blood TCR repertoires from 4 to 6 healthy adults. To increase sequencing depth and limit assay-specific biases, different laboratories used diverse techniques to prepare libraries and sequence TCR repertoires. Leukapheresis yielded between about 0.94 and 8.9 billion PBMCs per donor. The paper as a whole reports these results and caveats: Because the study included a small number of donors, the genetic and exposure-history diversity represented was limited. Sampling was limited to blood, and TCR repertoires in tissue likely differ from TCR repertoires in blood. Based on pairwise subsampling, the degree of clonotype sharing among donors was expected to be affected by sequencing depth.

A remark on this clone: Its antigen has not been determined. Germline is not matched at one junction end, which may reflect a read error.

Using the deep immunoSEQ assay, TCR CDR3 regions were amplified from genomic DNA by multiplex PCR. For each cell subset, the extracted genomic DNA was distributed evenly across all wells of several immunoSEQ 96-well plates, and each plate served as one replicate. For unsorted PBMC, approximately 290 ng genomic DNA, equal to 30,000 or so T cell genomes, was loaded into each replicate PCR. Genomic DNA from unsorted PBMC was sequenced over ten immunoSEQ deep assay plates. Purified libraries were quantified with a Qubit 3.0 fluorometer, sized on a Bioanalyzer 2100, and re-quantified with the KAPA Library Quantification kit. Every immunoSEQ 96-well plate was sequenced on a separate single-read 150-cycle Illumina NextSeq 550 flow cell. The source study handled its data this way. The immunoSEQ output contained only junctional sequences without quality scores, so filtering could not match that applied to full-length reads. Sequences were annotated with PyIR, a Python wrapper for IgBLAST v1.9, using IMGT germline references to assign V/J genes and CDR3. Reads were removed for weak V/J assignments (E-value above 1e-6), missing CDR3, stop codons, out-of-frame junctions, or ambiguous translated residues. A V3J clonotype was defined by an identical inferred V gene, J gene, and CDR3 amino acid sequence. Percentage overlap between repertoires was calculated by dividing the number of shared unique clonotypes by the size of the smaller repertoire. Three approaches were used to assess repertoire richness: RTK rarefaction, the Chao1 estimator, and Recon v2.1 estimates of unobserved clonotypes. TCRdb holds this immuneACCESS table with in-frame rearrangements only. Some clones are missing; in checked studies, unresolved V genes explain under half, and the rest has no known cause. The V and J calls and clone size are taken from that table; D and trimming were inferred from the DNA. Counted in this sample were fewer than 600,000 clones; roughly 79% of them appeared once. The ten biggest clones cover more than 10% of the sample.

Donors were healthy HIV-negative adults with no recently reported acute infections or vaccinations. All donors were Caucasian adults living in Nashville, Tennessee, USA. For unsorted samples, some 87 million PBMCs were counted, and genomic DNA was extracted using the QIAamp DNA Blood Mini kit. After blood collection by leukapheresis, PBMCs were isolated using Ficoll-Histopaque density gradient centrifugation and then cryopreserved in the vapor phase of liquid nitrogen. From a lookup of the germline V gene, CDR1 and CDR2 are WSHSY and SAAADI. Counted from cysteine to phenylalanine, this CDR3 has 14 amino acids. Just CDR3 DNA is preserved here, 42 bases in frame from base 1.

The sequenced sample consisted of PBMCs. This TCR derives from a woman aged 40 to 50 in good health. Some clones in this sample may be carry-over from other donors' samples. The sequence joins TRBV10-2 to TRBJ2-5; the D gene is possibly TRBD1, with 6 bases matching. CDR3 reads: CASSKSGTTETQYF. The DNA reads TGCGCCAGCAGTAAGTCCGGGACAACGGAGACCCAGTACTTC.